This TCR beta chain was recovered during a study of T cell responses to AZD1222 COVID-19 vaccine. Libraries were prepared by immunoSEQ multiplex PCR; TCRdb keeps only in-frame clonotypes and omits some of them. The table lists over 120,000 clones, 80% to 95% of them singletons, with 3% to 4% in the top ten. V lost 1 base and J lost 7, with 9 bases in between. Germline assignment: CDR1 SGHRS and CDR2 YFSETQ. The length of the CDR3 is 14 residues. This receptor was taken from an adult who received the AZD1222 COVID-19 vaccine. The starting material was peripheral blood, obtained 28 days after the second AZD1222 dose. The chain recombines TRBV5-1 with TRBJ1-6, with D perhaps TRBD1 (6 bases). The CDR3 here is CASSLRDNNSPLHF. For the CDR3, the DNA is TGCGCCAGCAGCTTGCGGGACAACAATTCACCCCTCCACTTT. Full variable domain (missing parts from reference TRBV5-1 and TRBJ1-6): KAGVTQTPRYLIKTRGQQVTLSCSPISGHRSVSWYQQTPGQGLQFLFEYFSETQRNKGNFPGRFSGRQFSNSRSEMNVSTLELGDSALYLCASSLRDNNSPLHFGNGTRLTVT.